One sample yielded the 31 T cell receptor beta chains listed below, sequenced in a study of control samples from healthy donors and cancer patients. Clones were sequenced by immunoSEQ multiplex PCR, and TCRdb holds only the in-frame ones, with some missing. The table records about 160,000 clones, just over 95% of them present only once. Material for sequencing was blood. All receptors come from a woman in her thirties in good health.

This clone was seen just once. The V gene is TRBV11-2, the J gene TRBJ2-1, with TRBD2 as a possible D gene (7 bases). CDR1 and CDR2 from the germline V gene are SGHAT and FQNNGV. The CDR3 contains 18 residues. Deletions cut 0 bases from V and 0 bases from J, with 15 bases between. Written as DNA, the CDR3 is TGTGCCAGCAGCTTAGATCGGGGGGCAAGGGACTCCTACAATGAGCAGTTCTTC. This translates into CASSLDRGARDSYNEQFF. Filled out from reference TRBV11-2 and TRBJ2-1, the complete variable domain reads EAGVAQSPRYKIIEKRQSVAFWCNPISGHATLYWYQQILGQGPKLLIQFQNNGVVDDSQLPKDRFSAERLKGVDSTLKIQPAKLEDSAVYLCASSLDRGARDSYNEQFFGPGTRLTVL.

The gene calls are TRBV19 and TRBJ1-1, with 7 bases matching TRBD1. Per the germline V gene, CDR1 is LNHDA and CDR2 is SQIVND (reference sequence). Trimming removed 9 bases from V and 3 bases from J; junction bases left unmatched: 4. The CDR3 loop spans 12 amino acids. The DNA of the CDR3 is TGTGCCAGCGTCGGGACAGACACTGAAGCTTTCTTT. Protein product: CASVGTDTEAFF. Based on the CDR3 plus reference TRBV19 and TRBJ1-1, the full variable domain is DGGITQSPKYLFRKEGQNVTLSCEQNLNHDAMYWYRQDPGQGLRLIYYSQIVNDFQKGDIAEGYSVSREKKESFPLTVTSAQKNPTAFYLCASVGTDTEAFFGQGTRLTVV.

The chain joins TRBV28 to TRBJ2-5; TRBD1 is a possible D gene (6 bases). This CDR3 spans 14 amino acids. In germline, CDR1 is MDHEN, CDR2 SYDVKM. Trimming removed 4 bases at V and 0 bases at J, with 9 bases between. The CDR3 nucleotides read TGTGCCAGCAGTTCAGGGGCGTACCAAGAGACCCAGTACTTC. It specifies CASSSGAYQETQYF.

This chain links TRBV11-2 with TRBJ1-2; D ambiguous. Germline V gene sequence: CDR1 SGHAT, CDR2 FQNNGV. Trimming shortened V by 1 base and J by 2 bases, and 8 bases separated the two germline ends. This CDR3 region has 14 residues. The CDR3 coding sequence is TGTGCCAGCAGCTTAGGAAACGAGAACTATGGCTACACCTTC. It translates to CASSLGNENYGYTF.

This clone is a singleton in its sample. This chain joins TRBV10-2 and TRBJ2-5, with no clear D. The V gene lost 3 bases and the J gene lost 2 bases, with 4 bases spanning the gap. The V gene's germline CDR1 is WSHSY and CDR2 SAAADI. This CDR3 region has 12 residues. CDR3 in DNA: TGCGCCAGCAGTGACCCTCAAGAGACCCAGTACTTC. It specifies CASSDPQETQYF.

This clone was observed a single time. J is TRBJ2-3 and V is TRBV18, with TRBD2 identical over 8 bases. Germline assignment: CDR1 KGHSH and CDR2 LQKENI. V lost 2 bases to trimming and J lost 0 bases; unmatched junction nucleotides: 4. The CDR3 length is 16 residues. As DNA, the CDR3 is TGTGCCAGCTCACCATTAATAGCGGGAAGCACAGATACGCAGTATTTT. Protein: CASSPLIAGSTDTQYF.

CDR3 amino acids: CASMPLWTGTSGELFF. The DNA of the CDR3 is TGTGCCAGCATGCCCCTGTGGACAGGGACGAGCGGGGAGCTGTTTTTT. The chain has TRBV27 and TRBJ2-2, with 8 nucleotides matching TRBD1. V shed 7 bases, J shed 7 bases, and the junction held 14 bases outside the gene matches. The CDR3 covers 16 residues. Germline CDR1 and CDR2: MNHEY and SMNVEV (reference sequence).

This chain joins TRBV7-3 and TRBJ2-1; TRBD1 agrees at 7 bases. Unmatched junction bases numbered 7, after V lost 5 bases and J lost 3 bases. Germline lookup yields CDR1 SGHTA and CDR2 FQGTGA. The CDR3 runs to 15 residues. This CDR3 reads CASSQQPGGYNEQFF. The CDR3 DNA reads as TGTGCCAGCAGCCAACAACCAGGGGGCTACAATGAGCAGTTCTTC.

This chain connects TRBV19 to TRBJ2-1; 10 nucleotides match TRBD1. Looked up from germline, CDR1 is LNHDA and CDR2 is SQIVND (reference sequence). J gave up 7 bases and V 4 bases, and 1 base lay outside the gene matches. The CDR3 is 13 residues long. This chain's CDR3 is CASSTGQGNEQFF. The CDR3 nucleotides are TGTGCCAGTAGTACGGGACAGGGGAATGAGCAGTTCTTC. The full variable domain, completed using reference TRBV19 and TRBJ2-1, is DGGITQSPKYLFRKEGQNVTLSCEQNLNHDAMYWYRQDPGQGLRLIYYSQIVNDFQKGDIAEGYSVSREKKESFPLTVTSAQKNPTAFYLCASSTGQGNEQFFGPGTRLTVL.

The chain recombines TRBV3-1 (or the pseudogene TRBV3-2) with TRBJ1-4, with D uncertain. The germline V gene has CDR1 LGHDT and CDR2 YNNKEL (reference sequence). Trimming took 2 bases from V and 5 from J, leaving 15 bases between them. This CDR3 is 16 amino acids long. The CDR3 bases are TGTGCCAGCAGCCAACAGTTCTTCAGCACAAATGAAAAACTGTTTTTT. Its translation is CASSQQFFSTNEKLFF.

The CDR3 region has the DNA TGTGCCAGCAATACTAGAGAGACCCAGTACTTC. Protein product: CASNTRETQYF. The rearrangement links TRBV2 to TRBJ2-5; D may be TRBD2 (5 bases). Germline assignment: CDR1 SNHLY and CDR2 FYNNEI. The V and J ends lost 7 bases and 4 bases respectively, with 7 bases between them. The CDR3 runs 11 residues.

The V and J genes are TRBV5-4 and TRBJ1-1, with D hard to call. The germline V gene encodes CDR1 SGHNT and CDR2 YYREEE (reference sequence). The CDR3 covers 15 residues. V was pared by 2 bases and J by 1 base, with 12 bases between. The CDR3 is CASSLGGTQNTEAFF. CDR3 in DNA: TGTGCCAGCAGCTTAGGAGGTACCCAGAACACTGAAGCTTTCTTT.

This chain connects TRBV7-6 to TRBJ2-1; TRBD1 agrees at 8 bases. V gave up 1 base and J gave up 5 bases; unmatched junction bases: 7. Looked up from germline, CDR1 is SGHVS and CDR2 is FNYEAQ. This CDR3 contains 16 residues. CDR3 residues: CASSLGVGQGDNEQFF. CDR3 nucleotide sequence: TGTGCCAGCAGCTTAGGGGTTGGACAGGGTGACAATGAGCAGTTCTTC.

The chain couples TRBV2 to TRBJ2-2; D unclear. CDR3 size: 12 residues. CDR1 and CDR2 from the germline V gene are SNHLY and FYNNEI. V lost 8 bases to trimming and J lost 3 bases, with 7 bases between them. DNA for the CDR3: TGTGCCAGCCCTCGGGACACCGGGGAGCTGTTTTTT. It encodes CASPRDTGELFF.

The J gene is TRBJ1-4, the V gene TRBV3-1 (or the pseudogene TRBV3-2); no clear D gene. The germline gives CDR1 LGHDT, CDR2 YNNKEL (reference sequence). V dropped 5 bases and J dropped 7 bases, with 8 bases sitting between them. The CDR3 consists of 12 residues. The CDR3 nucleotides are TGTGCCAGCAGCACACCGACTGAAAAACTGTTTTTT. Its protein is CASSTPTEKLFF.

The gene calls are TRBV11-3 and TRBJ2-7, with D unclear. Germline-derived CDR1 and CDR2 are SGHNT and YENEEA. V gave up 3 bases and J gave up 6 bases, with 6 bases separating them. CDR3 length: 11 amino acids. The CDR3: CASSFGSEQYF. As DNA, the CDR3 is TGTGCCAGCAGCTTTGGCAGCGAGCAGTACTTC.

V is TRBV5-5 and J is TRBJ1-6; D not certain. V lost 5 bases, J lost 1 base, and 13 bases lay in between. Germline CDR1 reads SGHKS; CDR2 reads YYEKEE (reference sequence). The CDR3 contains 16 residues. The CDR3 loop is CASSRGRESYNSPLHF. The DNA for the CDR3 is TGTGCCAGCAGTCGTGGAAGGGAGTCCTATAATTCACCCCTCCACTTT.

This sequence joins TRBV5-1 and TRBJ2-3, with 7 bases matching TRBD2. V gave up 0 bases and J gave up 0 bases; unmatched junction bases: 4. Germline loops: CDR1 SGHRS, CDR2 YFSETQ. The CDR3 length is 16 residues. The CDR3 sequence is CASSLVTGGSTDTQYF. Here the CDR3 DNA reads TGCGCCAGCAGCTTGGTTACGGGGGGAAGCACAGATACGCAGTATTTT.

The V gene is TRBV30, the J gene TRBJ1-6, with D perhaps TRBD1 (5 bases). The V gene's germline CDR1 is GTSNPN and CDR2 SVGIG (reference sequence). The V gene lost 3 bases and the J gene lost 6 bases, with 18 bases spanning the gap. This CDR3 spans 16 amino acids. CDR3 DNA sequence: TGTGCCTGGAGAGAAAAACGGGGCCGTATTAATTCACCCCTCCACTTT. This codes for CAWREKRGRINSPLHF.

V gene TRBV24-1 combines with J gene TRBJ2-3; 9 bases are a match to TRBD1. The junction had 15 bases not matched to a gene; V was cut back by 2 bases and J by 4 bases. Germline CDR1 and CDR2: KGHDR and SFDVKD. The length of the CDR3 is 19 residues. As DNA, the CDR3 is TGTGCCACCAGTGATTCGAGGACAGGGGAAATCTTCGCCTCAGATACGCAGTATTTT. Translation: CATSDSRTGEIFASDTQYF.

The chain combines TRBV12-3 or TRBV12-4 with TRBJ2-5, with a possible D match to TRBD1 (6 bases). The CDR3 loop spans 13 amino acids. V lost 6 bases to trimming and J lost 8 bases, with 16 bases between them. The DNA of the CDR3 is TGTGCCAGCAGCCTCGAACCGGGGACAACCCAGTACTTC. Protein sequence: CASSLEPGTTQYF.

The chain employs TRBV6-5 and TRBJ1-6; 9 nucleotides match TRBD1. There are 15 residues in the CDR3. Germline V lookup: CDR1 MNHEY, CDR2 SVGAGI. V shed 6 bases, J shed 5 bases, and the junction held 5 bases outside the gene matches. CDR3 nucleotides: TGTGCCAGCAGCGGAAGACAGGGGGATAATTCACCCCTCCACTTT. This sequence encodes CASSGRQGDNSPLHF.

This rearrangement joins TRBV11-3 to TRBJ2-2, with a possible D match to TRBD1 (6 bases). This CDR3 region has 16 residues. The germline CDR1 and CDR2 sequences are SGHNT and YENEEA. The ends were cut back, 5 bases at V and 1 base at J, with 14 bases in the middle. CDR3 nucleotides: TGTGCCAGCAGCCCGAGACAGGTCGGGAACACCGGGGAGCTGTTTTTT. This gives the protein CASSPRQVGNTGELFF.

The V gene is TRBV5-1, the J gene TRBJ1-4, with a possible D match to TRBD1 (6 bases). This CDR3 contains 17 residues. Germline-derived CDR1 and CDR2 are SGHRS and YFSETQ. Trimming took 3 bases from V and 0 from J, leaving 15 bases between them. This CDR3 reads CASSSLGGRATNEKLFF. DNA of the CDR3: TGCGCCAGCAGCTCGCTGGGGGGCAGGGCAACTAATGAAAAACTGTTTTTT.

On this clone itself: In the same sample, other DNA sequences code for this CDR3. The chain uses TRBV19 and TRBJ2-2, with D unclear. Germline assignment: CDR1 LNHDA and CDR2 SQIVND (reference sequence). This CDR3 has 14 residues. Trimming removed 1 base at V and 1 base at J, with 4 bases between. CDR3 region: CASSIGQNTGELFF. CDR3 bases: TGTGCCAGTAGTATAGGGCAGAACACCGGGGAGCTGTTTTTT.

The CDR3 sequence is CASSQADRGHSGYTF. CDR3 DNA: TGCGCCAGCAGCCAAGCGGACAGGGGGCATAGTGGCTACACCTTC. The rearrangement joins TRBV4-1 to TRBJ1-2; 11 bases are shared with TRBD1. Unmatched junction bases numbered 5, after V lost 1 base and J lost 7 bases. CDR3 length: 15 residues. From germline, CDR1 is MGHRA and CDR2 YSYEKL.

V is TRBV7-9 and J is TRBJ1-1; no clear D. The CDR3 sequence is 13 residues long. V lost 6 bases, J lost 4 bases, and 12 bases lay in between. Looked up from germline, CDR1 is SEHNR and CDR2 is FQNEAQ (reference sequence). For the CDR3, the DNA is TGTGCCAGCAGAAGCGGAGGTTTCACTGAAGCTTTCTTT. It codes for CASRSGGFTEAFF.

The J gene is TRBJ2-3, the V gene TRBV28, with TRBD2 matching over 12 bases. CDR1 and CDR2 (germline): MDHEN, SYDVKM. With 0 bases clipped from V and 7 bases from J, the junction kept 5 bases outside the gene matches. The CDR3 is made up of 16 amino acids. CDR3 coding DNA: TGTGCCAGCAGTTTATGGTTGACTAGCGGGGGAAATACGCAGTATTTT. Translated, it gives CASSLWLTSGGNTQYF.

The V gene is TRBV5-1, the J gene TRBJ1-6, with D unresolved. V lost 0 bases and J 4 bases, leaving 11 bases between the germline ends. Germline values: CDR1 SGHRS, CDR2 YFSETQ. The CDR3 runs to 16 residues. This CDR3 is CASSLVAAGYNSPLHF. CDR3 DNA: TGCGCCAGCAGCTTGGTGGCAGCCGGGTATAATTCACCCCTCCACTTT.

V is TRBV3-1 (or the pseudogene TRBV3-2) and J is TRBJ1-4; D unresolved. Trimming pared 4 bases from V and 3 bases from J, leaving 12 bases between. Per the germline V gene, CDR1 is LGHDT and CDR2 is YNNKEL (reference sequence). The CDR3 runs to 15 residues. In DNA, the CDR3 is TGTGCCAGCAGCCCTGGGTCGGACCCTAATGAAAAACTGTTTTTT. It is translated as CASSPGSDPNEKLFF.

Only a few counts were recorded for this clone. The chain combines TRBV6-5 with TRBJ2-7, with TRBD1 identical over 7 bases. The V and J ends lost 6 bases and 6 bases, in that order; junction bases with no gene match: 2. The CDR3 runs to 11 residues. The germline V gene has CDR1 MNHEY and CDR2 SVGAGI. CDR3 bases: TGTGCCAGCAGGACAGGGCCCGAGCAGTACTTC. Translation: CASRTGPEQYF.